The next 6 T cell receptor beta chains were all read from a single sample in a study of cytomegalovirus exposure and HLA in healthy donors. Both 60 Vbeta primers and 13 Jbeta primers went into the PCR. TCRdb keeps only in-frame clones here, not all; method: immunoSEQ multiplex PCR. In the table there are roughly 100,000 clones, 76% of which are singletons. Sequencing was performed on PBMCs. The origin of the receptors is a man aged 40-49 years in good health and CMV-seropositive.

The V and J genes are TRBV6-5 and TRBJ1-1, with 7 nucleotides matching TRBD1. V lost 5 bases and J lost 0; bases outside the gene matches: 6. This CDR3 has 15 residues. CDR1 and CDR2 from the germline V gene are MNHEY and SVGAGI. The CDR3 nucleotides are TGTGCCAGCAGTCAAGGGGGCCCAATGAACACTGAAGCTTTCTTT. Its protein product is CASSQGGPMNTEAFF.

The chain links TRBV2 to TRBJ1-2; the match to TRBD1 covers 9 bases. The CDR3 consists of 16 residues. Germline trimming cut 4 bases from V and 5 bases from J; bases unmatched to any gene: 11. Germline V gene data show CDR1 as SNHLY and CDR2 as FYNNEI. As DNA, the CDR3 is TGTGCCAGCAGTGCCACCCCTTCGGGACAGGGTTATGGCTACACCTTC. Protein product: CASSATPSGQGYGYTF.

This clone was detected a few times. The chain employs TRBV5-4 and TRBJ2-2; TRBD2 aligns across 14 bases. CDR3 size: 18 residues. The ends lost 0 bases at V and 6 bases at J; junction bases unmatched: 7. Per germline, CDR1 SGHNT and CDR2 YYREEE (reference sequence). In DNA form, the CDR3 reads TGTGCCAGCAGCTTGGGAGGGGGACTAGCGGGAGTCTCCGGGGAGCTGTTTTTT. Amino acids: CASSLGGGLAGVSGELFF.

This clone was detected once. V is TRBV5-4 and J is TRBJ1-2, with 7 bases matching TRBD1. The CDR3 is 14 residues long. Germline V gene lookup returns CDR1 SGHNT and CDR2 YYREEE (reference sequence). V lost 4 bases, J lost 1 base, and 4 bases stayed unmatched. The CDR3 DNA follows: TGTGCCAGCAGCCGGGGACAGAATAACTATGGCTACACCTTC. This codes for CASSRGQNNYGYTF.

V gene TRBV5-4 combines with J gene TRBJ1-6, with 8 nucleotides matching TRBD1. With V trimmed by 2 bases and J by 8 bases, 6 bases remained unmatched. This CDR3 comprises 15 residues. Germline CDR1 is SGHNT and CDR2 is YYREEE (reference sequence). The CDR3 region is CASSLPGQVHSPLHF. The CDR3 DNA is TGTGCCAGCAGCTTACCGGGACAGGTACATTCACCCCTCCACTTT.

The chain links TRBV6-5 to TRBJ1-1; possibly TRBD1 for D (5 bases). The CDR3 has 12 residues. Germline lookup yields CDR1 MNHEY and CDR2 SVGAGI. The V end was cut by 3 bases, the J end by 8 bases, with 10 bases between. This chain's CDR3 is CASSYFRGEAFF. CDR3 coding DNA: TGTGCCAGCAGTTATTTTCGGGGGGAAGCTTTCTTT.